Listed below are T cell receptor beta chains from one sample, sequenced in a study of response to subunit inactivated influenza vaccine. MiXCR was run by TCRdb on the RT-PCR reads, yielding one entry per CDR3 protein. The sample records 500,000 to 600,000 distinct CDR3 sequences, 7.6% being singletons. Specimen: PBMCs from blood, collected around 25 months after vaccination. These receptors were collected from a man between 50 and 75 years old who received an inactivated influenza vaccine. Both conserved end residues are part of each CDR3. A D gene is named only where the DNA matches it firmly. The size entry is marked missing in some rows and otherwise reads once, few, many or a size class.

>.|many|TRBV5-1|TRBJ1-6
CASSRAGTRNSPLHF
TGCGCCAGCAGCAGAGCCGGGACTCGAAATTCACCCCTCCACTTT
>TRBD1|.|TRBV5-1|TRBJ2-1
CASSRTGADYNEQFF
TGCGCCAGCAGCCGGACAGGGGCAGACTACAATGAGCAGTTCTTC
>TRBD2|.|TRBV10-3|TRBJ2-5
CAISRTREETQYF
TGTGCCATCAGCAGGACTAGGGAAGAGACCCAGTACTTC
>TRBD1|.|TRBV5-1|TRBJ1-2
CASSLATTGAGYTF
TGCGCCAGCAGCTTGGCCACGACAGGGGCCGGCTACACCTTC
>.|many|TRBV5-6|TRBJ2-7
CASSSGRAYEQYF
TGTGCCAGCAGCTCCGGGAGAGCCTACGAGCAGTACTTC
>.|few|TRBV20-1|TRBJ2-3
CSASDGGTITDTQYF
TGCAGTGCTAGCGACGGCGGGACAATCACAGATACGCAGTATTTT
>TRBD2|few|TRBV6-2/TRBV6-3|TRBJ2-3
CASSPQGLAGAYTDTQYF
TGTGCCAGCAGTCCCCAGGGACTAGCGGGGGCTTACACAGATACGCAGTATTTT
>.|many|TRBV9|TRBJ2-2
CASSVALGPGTGELFF
TGTGCCAGCAGCGTAGCGTTGGGACCGGGCACCGGGGAGCTGTTTTTT
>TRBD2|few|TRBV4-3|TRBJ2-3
CASSQEGISGRSTDTQYF
TGCGCCAGCAGCCAAGAGGGGATTAGCGGGCGTAGCACAGATACGCAGTATTTT
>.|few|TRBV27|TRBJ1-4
CASNNRDKNEKLFF
TGTGCCAGCAACAACCGGGACAAGAATGAAAAACTGTTTTTT
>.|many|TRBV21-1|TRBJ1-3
CASSKGGGRTGDAGTIYF
TGTGCCAGCAGCAAAGGAGGTGGGCGGACAGGGGACGCTGGCACCATATATTTT
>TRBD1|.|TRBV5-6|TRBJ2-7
CASSSDRGREQYF
TGTGCCAGCAGCTCGGACAGGGGGCGCGAGCAGTACTTC
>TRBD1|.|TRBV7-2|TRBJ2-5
CASSADRGQETQYF
TGTGCCAGCAGCGCTGACAGGGGCCAAGAGACCCAGTACTTC
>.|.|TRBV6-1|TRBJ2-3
CASRSPRTDTQYF
TGTGCCAGCAGATCTCCCAGGACAGATACGCAGTATTTT
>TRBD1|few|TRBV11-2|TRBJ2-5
CASRAGTGRQETQYF
TGTGCCAGCAGGGCCGGGACAGGGAGACAAGAGACCCAGTACTTC
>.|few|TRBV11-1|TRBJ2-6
CASSLEAGQSSGANVLTF
TGTGCCAGCAGCTTAGAGGCAGGGCAGAGCTCTGGGGCCAACGTCCTGACTTTC
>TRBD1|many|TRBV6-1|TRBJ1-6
CASRQRDRGNSPLHF
TGTGCCAGCAGACAAAGGGACAGGGGGAATTCACCCCTCCACTTT
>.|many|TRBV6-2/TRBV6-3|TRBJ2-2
CASRRQGGQNTGELFF
TGTGCCAGCAGGCGCCAGGGGGGGCAGAACACCGGGGAGCTGTTTTTT
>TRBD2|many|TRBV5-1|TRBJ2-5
CASSTGLAGGQETQYF
TGCGCCAGCAGCACCGGACTAGCGGGGGGACAAGAGACCCAGTACTTC
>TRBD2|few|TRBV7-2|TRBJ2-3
CASSPTSGGFADTQYF
TGTGCCAGCAGCCCTACTAGCGGGGGGTTTGCAGATACGCAGTATTTT
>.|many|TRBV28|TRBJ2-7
CASSWFRETYEQYF
TGTGCCAGCAGTTGGTTCAGGGAGACCTACGAGCAGTACTTC
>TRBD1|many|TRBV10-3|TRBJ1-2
CAITGGAGYGYTF
TGTGCCATAACAGGGGGCGCGGGCTATGGCTACACCTTC
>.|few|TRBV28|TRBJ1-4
CASSYIEKLFF
TGTGCCAGCAGCTACATAGAAAAACTGTTTTTT
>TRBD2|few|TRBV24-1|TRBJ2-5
CATSGPTSGGLETQYF
TGTGCCACCAGTGGCCCGACTAGCGGGGGGCTAGAGACCCAGTACTTC
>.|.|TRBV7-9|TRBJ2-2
CASTQDTNTGELFF
TGTGCCAGCACCCAAGATACGAACACCGGGGAGCTGTTTTTT
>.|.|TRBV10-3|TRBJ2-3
CAISEGPTDTQYF
TGTGCCATCAGTGAAGGACCCACGGATACGCAGTATTTT
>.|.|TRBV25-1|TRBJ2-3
CASSDFKSGRGPSRTDTQYF
TGTGCCAGCAGTGACTTTAAATCCGGCCGAGGACCTAGCCGCACAGATACGCAGTATTTT
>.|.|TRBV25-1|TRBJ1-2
CASSESVNYGYTF
TGTGCCAGCAGTGAGTCGGTGAACTATGGCTACACCTTC
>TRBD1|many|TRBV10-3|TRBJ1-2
CAISESWTGGNYGYTF
TGTGCCATCAGTGAGTCATGGACAGGGGGAAACTATGGCTACACCTTC
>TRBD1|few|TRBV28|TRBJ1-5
CASSSGTGYITTAQPQHF
TGTGCCAGCAGTTCGGGGACAGGGTATATCACGACTGCTCAGCCCCAGCATTTT
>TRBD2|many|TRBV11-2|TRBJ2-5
CASSLVGVPAGGEETQYF
TGTGCCAGCAGCTTAGTAGGAGTGCCAGCGGGGGGGGAAGAGACCCAGTACTTC
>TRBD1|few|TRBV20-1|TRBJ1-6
CSASPGTGNSPLHF
TGCAGTGCTAGCCCCGGGACAGGGAATTCACCCCTCCACTTT
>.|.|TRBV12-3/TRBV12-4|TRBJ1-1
CASSPRGGPNTEAFF
TGTGCCAGCAGTCCCAGGGGCGGGCCGAACACTGAAGCTTTCTTT
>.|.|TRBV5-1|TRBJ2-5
CASSTAREKTQYF
TGCGCCAGCAGCACGGCCCGGGAAAAGACCCAGTACTTC
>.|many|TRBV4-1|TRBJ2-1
CASSQVRGNEQFF
TGCGCCAGCAGCCAAGTGAGGGGGAATGAGCAGTTCTTC
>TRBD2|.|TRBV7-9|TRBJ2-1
CASSLTGTSGGNEQFF
TGTGCCAGCAGCCTAACCGGGACTAGCGGGGGCAATGAGCAGTTCTTC
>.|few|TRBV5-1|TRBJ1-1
CASSFTLFGARTEAFF
TGCGCCAGCAGCTTCACCCTCTTCGGGGCTAGGACTGAAGCTTTCTTT
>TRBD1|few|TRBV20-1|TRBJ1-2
CSAIHQGAGSNYGYTF
TGCAGTGCAATACACCAGGGGGCAGGGTCTAACTATGGCTACACCTTC
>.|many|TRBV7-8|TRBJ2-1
CASSERGVSYNEQFF
TGTGCCAGCAGCGAAAGGGGGGTCTCCTACAATGAGCAGTTCTTC
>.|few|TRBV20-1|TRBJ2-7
CSARSHRQSYEQYF
TGCAGTGCTAGATCGCACAGGCAATCCTACGAGCAGTACTTC
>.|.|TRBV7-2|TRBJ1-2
CASSLAREAHYGYTF
TGTGCCAGCAGCTTGGCCCGCGAGGCTCACTATGGCTACACCTTC
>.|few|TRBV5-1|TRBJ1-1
CASSLTVGQINTEAFF
TGCGCCAGCAGCTTGACGGTGGGACAAATAAACACTGAAGCTTTCTTT
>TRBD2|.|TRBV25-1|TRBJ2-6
CASSEYLAGVGSSGANVLTF
TGTGCCAGCAGTGAATACTTAGCGGGGGTGGGCTCCTCTGGGGCCAACGTCCTGACTTTC
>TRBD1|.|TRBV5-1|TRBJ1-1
CASSLDRQGEGAFF
TGCGCCAGCAGCTTGGACCGACAGGGGGAGGGTGCTTTCTTT